This T cell receptor beta chain was captured by sequencing in a study of PD-1 blockade in classical Hodgkin lymphoma. Study-wide points: Relative to healthy donors, newly diagnosed patients reportedly had lower baseline TCR diversity, which was reported as lower still in relapsed/refractory patients. Exclusion covered patients beginning nivolumab under 1 year post-ASCT. Baseline diversity in complete responders resembled that of newly diagnosed patients. Possible causes of repertoire differences, disease activity or prior therapy, remain undefined.

This clone was seen only a few times. Its specificity is unknown. Every patient experienced relapse after autologous stem cell transplantation, and brentuximab vedotin exposure varied. Clones were read by immunoSEQ multiplex PCR, and TCRdb kept only the in-frame ones, dropping some. The sample lists some 100,000 clones; 80% to 95% were seen once. This CDR3 has 13 residues. Germline-derived CDR1 and CDR2 are GTSNPN and SVGIG (reference sequence). Trimming removed 8 bases from V and 3 bases from J; junction bases left unmatched: 6. The sample consisted of peripheral blood mononuclear cells (PBMCs), taken at baseline. This TCR was recovered from a human donor with classical Hodgkin lymphoma. The chain combines TRBV30 with TRBJ1-2, with TRBD1 matching 10 bases. The CDR3 DNA reads TGTGCCCGGGGACAGGGGATACACTATGGCTACACCTTC. Translation gives CARGQGIHYGYTF.